The 8 T cell receptor beta chains listed next were all sequenced from one sample in a study of blood T cells in healthy people across ages. A second 7 to 11 cycle PCR used barcoded and J-beta primers. TCRdb reprocessed the 5' RACE reads with MiXCR, giving one entry per CDR3 protein. The sample yields 650,000 or so distinct CDR3 sequences, over 40% seen once. Sequences were obtained from blood. The receptors were sampled from a woman of 80 years or more in good health.

This clonotype was seen more than once but under ten times. The chain recombines TRBV25-1 with TRBJ2-7, with 8 bases identical to TRBD1. Germline loops: CDR1 MGHDK, CDR2 SYGVNS. The V segment lost 6 bases and the J segment 2 bases; nucleotides outside the gene matches: 9. CDR3 length: 15 residues. The CDR3, as DNA: TGTGCCAGCAGCTTCTACAGGGGGATGGCCTACGAGCAGTACTTC. It specifies CASSFYRGMAYEQYF.

With regard to this clonotype: A read error is possible here, since a much larger clone lies one base away. The rearrangement joins TRBV9 to TRBJ2-5; no clear D gene. The CDR3 is made up of 13 amino acids. V lost 3 bases to trimming and J lost 5 bases, with 11 bases between them. Germline CDR1 SGDLS, CDR2 YYNGEE. The CDR3 is CASSGGRLETQYF. CDR3 DNA sequence: TGTGCCAGCAGCGGAGGAAGGTTGGAGACCCAGTACTTC. Looking up the rest from reference TRBV9 and TRBJ2-5 gives the full variable domain: DSGVTQTPKHLITATGQRVTLRCSPRSGDLSVYWYQQSLDQGLQFLIQYYNGEERAKGNILERFSAQQFPDLHSELNLSSLELGDSALYFCASSGGRLETQYFGPGTRLLVL.

This clonotype occurred a few times. The chain combines TRBV5-1 with TRBJ2-5, with 9 bases matching TRBD1. The germline V gene encodes CDR1 SGHRS and CDR2 YFSETQ. The CDR3 sequence is 13 residues long. Trimming cost V 4 bases and J 11 bases; bases outside gene matches: 9. In DNA form, the CDR3 reads TGCGCCAGCAGCATGGGACAGGGCGGTGAGCAGTACTTC. This gives the protein CASSMGQGGEQYF.

This clonotype has a count of ten or more. The chain uses TRBV6-1 and TRBJ1-1; possible D gene TRBD1, 5 bases. The V gene's germline CDR1 is MNHNS and CDR2 SASEGT. The CDR3 is 19 amino acids. The V and J ends lost 6 bases and 1 base respectively, with 27 bases between them. In DNA, the CDR3 is TGTGCCAGCAGCCCCCGTCCAGGGAAGCGTGGACGGGCGAACACTGAAGCTTTCTTT. It encodes CASSPRPGKRGRANTEAFF.

The chain combines TRBV6-2 or TRBV6-3 with TRBJ2-5; tentative D call: TRBD1 (6 bases). CDR1 is MNHEY, CDR2 SVGEGT, per germline. CDR3 size: 14 residues. Trimming cost V 6 bases and J 2 bases, with 13 bases left between them. The CDR3 loop reads CASSGWTVQETQYF. The CDR3 coding sequence is TGTGCCAGCAGCGGTTGGACAGTTCAAGAGACCCAGTACTTC.

Note on this clonotype: One end of the junction varies from germline; a read error may be responsible. The chain has TRBV6-5 and TRBJ2-5; D gene unclear. The germline V gene has CDR1 MNHEY and CDR2 SVGAGI. The CDR3 has 15 residues. The CDR3 reads CASSPGQGYQGTQYF. For the CDR3, the DNA is TGTGCCAGCAGTCCTGGGCAAGGCTACCAAGGGACCCAGTACTTC.

The rearrangement joins TRBV27 to TRBJ2-5; tentatively, D is TRBD1 or TRBD2 (7 bases each). The end of the DNA fits TRBJ2-7 better, so the J call may be wrong. Germline-derived CDR1 and CDR2 are MNHEY and SMNVEV (reference sequence). This CDR3 is built from 14 residues. In DNA form, the CDR3 reads TGTGCCAGCCGCCAAGGGGGAGGGGGCGGCGAGCAGTACTTC. Translating gives CASRQGGGGGEQYF.

This clonotype was detected only a few times. This sequence joins TRBV29-1 and TRBJ1-3; D unclear. The CDR3 consists of 15 residues. The germline V gene has CDR1 SQVTM and CDR2 ANQGSEA. V lost 5 bases to trimming and J lost 0 bases, with 14 bases between them. CDR3: CSVSKGTSSGNTIYF. The CDR3, as DNA: TGCAGCGTTAGCAAAGGCACCTCCTCTGGAAACACCATATATTTT.